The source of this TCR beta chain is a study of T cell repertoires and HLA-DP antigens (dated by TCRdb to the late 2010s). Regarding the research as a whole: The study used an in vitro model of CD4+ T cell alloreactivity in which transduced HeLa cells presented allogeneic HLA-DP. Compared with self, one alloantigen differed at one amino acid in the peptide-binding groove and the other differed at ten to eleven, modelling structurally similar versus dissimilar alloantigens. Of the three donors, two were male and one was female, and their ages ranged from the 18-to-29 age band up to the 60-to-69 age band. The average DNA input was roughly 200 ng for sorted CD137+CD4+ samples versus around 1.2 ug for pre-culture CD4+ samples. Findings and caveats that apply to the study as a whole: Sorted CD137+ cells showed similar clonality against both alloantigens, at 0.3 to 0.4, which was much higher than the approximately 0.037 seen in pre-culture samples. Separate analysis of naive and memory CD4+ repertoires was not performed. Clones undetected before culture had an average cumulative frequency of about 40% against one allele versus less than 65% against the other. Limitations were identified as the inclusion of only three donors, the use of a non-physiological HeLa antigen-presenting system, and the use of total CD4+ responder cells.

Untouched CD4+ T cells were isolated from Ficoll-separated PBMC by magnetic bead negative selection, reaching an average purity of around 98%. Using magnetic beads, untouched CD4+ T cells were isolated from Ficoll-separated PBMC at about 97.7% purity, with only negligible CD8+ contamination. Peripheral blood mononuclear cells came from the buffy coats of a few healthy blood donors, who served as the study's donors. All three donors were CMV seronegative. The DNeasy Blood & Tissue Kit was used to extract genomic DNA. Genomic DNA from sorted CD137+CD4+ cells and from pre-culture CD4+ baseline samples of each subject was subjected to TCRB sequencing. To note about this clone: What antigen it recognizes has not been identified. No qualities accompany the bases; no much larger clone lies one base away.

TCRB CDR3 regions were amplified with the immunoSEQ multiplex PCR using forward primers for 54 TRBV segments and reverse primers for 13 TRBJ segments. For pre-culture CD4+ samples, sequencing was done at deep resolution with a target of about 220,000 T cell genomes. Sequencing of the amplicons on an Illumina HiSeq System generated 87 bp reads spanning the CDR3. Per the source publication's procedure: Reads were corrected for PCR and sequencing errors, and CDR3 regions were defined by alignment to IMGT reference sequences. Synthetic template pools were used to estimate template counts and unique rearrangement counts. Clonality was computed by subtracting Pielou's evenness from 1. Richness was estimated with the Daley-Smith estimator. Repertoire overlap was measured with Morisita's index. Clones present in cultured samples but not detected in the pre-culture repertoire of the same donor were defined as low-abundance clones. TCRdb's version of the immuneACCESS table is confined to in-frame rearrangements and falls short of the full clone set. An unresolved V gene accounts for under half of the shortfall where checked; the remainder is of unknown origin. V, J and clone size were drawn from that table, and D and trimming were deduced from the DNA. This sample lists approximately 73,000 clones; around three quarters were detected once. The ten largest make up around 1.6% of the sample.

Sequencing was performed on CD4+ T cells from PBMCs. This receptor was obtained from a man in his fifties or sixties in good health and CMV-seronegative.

CDR3 loop: CASSSQGYSTGELFF. The DNA sequence is TGTGCCAGCAGCTCTCAAGGGTACAGCACCGGGGAGCTGTTTTTT. The sequence is built from TRBV7-2 and TRBJ2-2; a confident D gene designation cannot be given. Relative to germline, V is 4 bases shorter and J is 4 bases shorter, with 13 bases between their ends. The germline V gene gives CDR1 as SGHTA and CDR2 as FQGNSA. The CDR3, from cysteine to phenylalanine, totals 15 residues. The read is trimmed to its CDR3 DNA, 45 bases read in frame from base 1.